This T cell receptor (beta chain) is from a study of blood T cells in healthy people across ages. Germline CDR1 reads ENHRY; CDR2 reads SYGVKD. V was clipped by 8 bases and J by 0 bases, with 7 bases between them. This CDR3 region has 12 residues. Primers used in a second PCR of roughly 6 to 11 cycles were a sample-barcoded 5' primer and a J-beta primer mix. In TCRdb, the 5' RACE reads were re-called with MiXCR into one record per CDR3 protein. The sample holds about 1.4 million distinct CDR3 sequences, 55% to 75% seen once. The clonotype comes from a man younger than 35 in good health. Sequenced sample: blood. This chain joins TRBV10-3 and TRBJ1-2; D unclear. The CDR3 loop is CAIRLANYGYTF. CDR3 sequence (DNA): TGTGCCATCCGGTTAGCTAACTATGGCTACACCTTC.